These 5 T cell receptor beta chains came from one sample sequenced in a study of blood T cell repertoires in COVID-19. Profiled with immunoSEQ multiplex PCR; TCRdb holds only in-frame clones, not every one. The table records around 300,000 clones, 85% of them present only once. The material sequenced was peripheral blood. The source of these receptors is a human donor in a cohort sampled during active COVID-19.

This chain joins TRBV7-6 and TRBJ2-5; 7 positions agree with TRBD2. With V trimmed by 0 bases and J by 0 bases, 1 base remained unmatched. This CDR3 has 15 residues. The germline V gene has CDR1 SGHVS and CDR2 FNYEAQ. The CDR3 spells CASSLAGGYQETQYF. CDR3 nucleotides: TGTGCCAGCAGCTTAGCGGGAGGGTACCAAGAGACCCAGTACTTC.

The V gene is TRBV28, the J gene TRBJ1-2; D possibly corresponds to TRBD1 (6 bases). The V end lost 5 bases, the J end lost 3 bases, and 13 bases lay between the germline ends. CDR3 length: 14 amino acids. Germline lookup yields CDR1 MDHEN and CDR2 SYDVKM. The CDR3 reads CASSRTGPYYGYTF. CDR3 bases: TGTGCCAGCAGTCGAACAGGGCCCTACTATGGCTACACCTTC.

The V call is TRBV19, the J call TRBJ1-2, with D possibly being TRBD1 (6 bases). V gave up 6 bases and J gave up 5 bases, with 16 bases separating them. The CDR3 has 14 residues. The V gene's germline CDR1 is LNHDA and CDR2 SQIVND (reference sequence). CDR3 nucleotides: TGTGCCAGTAGCCCGGGACACTCACTTTATGGCTACACCTTC. This encodes CASSPGHSLYGYTF.

V is TRBV5-6 and J is TRBJ2-7, with 7 positions matching TRBD2. Germline V gene lookup returns CDR1 SGHDT and CDR2 YYEEEE. CDR3 length: 18 residues. The V and J ends lost 3 bases and 2 bases, in that order; junction bases with no gene match: 17. Written as DNA, the CDR3 is TGTGCCAGCAGCTCTCTGGGGTCGGGCGGGAGAAGGCCCTACGAGCAGTACTTC. It translates to CASSSLGSGGRRPYEQYF. The variable domain in full, with the rest retrieved from reference TRBV5-6 and TRBJ2-7, is DAGVTQSPTHLIKTRGQQVTLRCSPKSGHDTVSWYQQALGQGPQFIFQYYEEEERQRGNFPDRFSGHQFPNYSSELNVNALLLGDSALYLCASSSLGSGGRRPYEQYFGPGTRLTVT.

This clone was observed once. The rearrangement joins TRBV2 to TRBJ2-3, with D perhaps TRBD2 (5 bases). CDR3 length: 14 residues. Germline CDR1 and CDR2: SNHLY and FYNNEI. Trimming left V 6 bases short and J 2 bases short, with 12 bases between. The CDR3 DNA reads as TGTGCCAGCAGCGAGGACTCCAACACAGATACGCAGTATTTT. Translating it yields CASSEDSNTDTQYF.